Listed here are 17 T cell receptor beta chains from one sample, sequenced in a study of OX40 agonist ivuxolimab in advanced cancers. Libraries were constructed by the immunoSEQ multiplex PCR assay. Entries here come from immuneACCESS through TCRdb and include only in-frame sequences with V and J called. Some clones fail to appear in such tables; in the studies checked, an unresolved V gene covers under half of the shortfall, and the cause of the remainder is unknown. This sample gives about 73,000 clones in total; around nine tenths of them show up just once. The ten largest clonotypes hold 0.6% to 0.8% of the sample. The sequencing here drew on CD4+ or CD8+ T cells sorted from blood, taken in a trial of the OX40 agonist ivuxolimab. These receptors originate from an adult with an advanced solid tumor such as melanoma, head and neck, liver or kidney cancer.

The chain has TRBV7-9 and TRBJ2-1, with D perhaps TRBD1 (6 bases). Germline CDR1 is SEHNR and CDR2 is FQNEAQ (reference sequence). The CDR3 consists of 15 residues. V was shortened by 4 bases and J by 1 base, with 11 bases between the two germline ends. The DNA for the CDR3 is TGTGCCAGCAGCTCGACAGGTAAATCCTACAATGAGCAGTTCTTC. It is translated as CASSSTGKSYNEQFF.

This sequence joins TRBV2 and TRBJ2-5, with TRBD2 as a possible D gene (5 bases). V was clipped by 5 bases and J by 5 bases, with 12 bases between them. CDR1 is SNHLY and CDR2 is FYNNEI in the germline V gene. The CDR3 has 13 amino acids. CDR3 protein: CASSLEVGETQYF. CDR3 nucleotide sequence: TGTGCCAGCAGTTTGGAGGTCGGGGAGACCCAGTACTTC. Full variable domain (remainder filled in from reference TRBV2 and TRBJ2-5): EPEVTQTPSHQVTQMGQEVILRCVPISNHLYFYWYRQILGQKVEFLVSFYNNEISEKSEIFDDQFSVERPDGSNFTLKIRSTKLEDSAMYFCASSLEVGETQYFGPGTRLLVL.

This clone was observed a handful of times. The chain combines TRBV4-2 with TRBJ1-2, with no clear D. Germline CDR1 reads LGHNA; CDR2 reads YNFKEQ. V dropped 0 bases and J dropped 8 bases, with 10 bases sitting between them. The CDR3 sequence is 13 residues long. The DNA for the CDR3 is TGTGCCAGCAGCCAAGAAGGGCCAACCGGCTACACCTTC. Its translation: CASSQEGPTGYTF.

Written as DNA, the CDR3 is TGTGCCAGCTCACCACCTTCACGTCCCTCCTACGAGCAGTACTTC. Its translation: CASSPPSRPSYEQYF. V is TRBV18 and J is TRBJ2-7; D ambiguous. Germline V gene data show CDR1 as KGHSH and CDR2 as LQKENI. This CDR3 comprises 15 residues. With 0 bases removed from V and 0 bases from J, the gap between germline ends came to 9 bases.

The chain recombines TRBV18 with TRBJ1-3; perhaps TRBD1 as D (6 bases). Looked up from germline, CDR1 is KGHSH and CDR2 is LQKENI. V dropped 5 bases and J dropped 2 bases, with 13 bases sitting between them. The CDR3 totals 15 residues. The CDR3: CASSKGGSTGNTIYF. CDR3 coding DNA: TGTGCCAGCTCAAAGGGGGGTTCAACTGGAAACACCATATATTTT.

V and J are TRBV28 and TRBJ1-4; D possibly corresponds to TRBD1 (5 bases). Germline CDR1 and CDR2: MDHEN and SYDVKM. The CDR3 is 15 residues long. The V end lost 5 bases, the J end lost 6 bases, and 16 bases lay between the germline ends. CDR3 amino acids: CASSLNAGIYEKLFF. The CDR3 DNA follows: TGTGCCAGCAGTCTCAACGCAGGGATATATGAAAAACTGTTTTTT.

This clone was seen once. V usage is TRBV11-3 and J usage is TRBJ2-5, with TRBD2 matching over 15 bases. Germline V gene lookup returns CDR1 SGHNT and CDR2 YENEEA. The CDR3 is 15 residues long. V trimming: 4 bases; J trimming: 5 bases; junction bases outside the gene matches: 2. The chain's CDR3 is CASSYGLAGGETQYF. For the CDR3, the DNA is TGTGCCAGCAGCTACGGACTAGCGGGGGGGGAGACCCAGTACTTC.

J is TRBJ2-1 and V is TRBV6-5; 8 bases map to TRBD1. Germline loops: CDR1 MNHEY, CDR2 SVGAGI. After removal of 6 bases from V and 1 base from J, the junction contained 5 bases not matched to a gene. There are 15 residues in the CDR3. CDR3 coding DNA: TGTGCCAGCAGGCCAACAGGGGGATCCTACAATGAGCAGTTCTTC. Protein product: CASRPTGGSYNEQFF.

This rearrangement joins TRBV7-9 to TRBJ2-1; TRBD2 matches at 10 bases. CDR1 is SEHNR, CDR2 FQNEAQ, per germline (reference sequence). This CDR3 is 16 amino acids long. V was pared by 5 bases and J by 8 bases, with 12 bases of the junction left unmatched. CDR3 protein: CASSKSVLAGSDEQFF. Written as DNA, the CDR3 is TGTGCCAGCAGCAAAAGTGTACTAGCGGGGAGCGATGAGCAGTTCTTC.

This clone was picked up a small number of times. The V and J genes are TRBV4-2 and TRBJ2-1; perhaps TRBD2 as D (6 bases). Germline V CDR1 and CDR2: LGHNA, YNFKEQ. V was shortened by 0 bases and J by 10 bases, with 7 bases between the two germline ends. The length of the CDR3 is 12 residues. The CDR3 bases are TGTGCCAGCAGCCAAGAAAGCGGGGAGCAGTTCTTC. This gives the protein CASSQESGEQFF.

The rearrangement joins TRBV19 to TRBJ2-2; 8 nucleotides agree with TRBD1. The J segment lost 4 bases and the V segment lost 7 bases, leaving 5 bases of the junction unmatched. This CDR3 region has 14 residues. Germline CDR1 and CDR2: LNHDA and SQIVND (reference sequence). Written as DNA, the CDR3 is TGTGCCAGTAACCGGGACAGGACCACCGGGGAGCTGTTTTTT. It translates to CASNRDRTTGELFF.

This clone has more than one count but fewer than ten. The CDR3 loop reads CASSFYNEQFF. CDR3 bases: TGTGCCAGCAGCTTCTACAATGAGCAGTTCTTC. The chain combines TRBV7-8 with TRBJ2-1; D ambiguous. The CDR3 has 11 residues. V shed 3 bases and J shed 3 bases, with 0 bases lying between them. CDR1 is SGHVS and CDR2 is FQNEAQ in the germline V gene. Full variable domain (outside the CDR3, taken from reference TRBV7-8 and TRBJ2-1): GAGVSQSPRYKVAKRGQDVALRCDPISGHVSLFWYQQALGQGPEFLTYFQNEAQLDKSGLPSDRFFAERPEGSVSTLKIQRTQQEDSAVYLCASSFYNEQFFGPGTRLTVL.

The chain recombines TRBV7-8 with TRBJ1-6; D ambiguous. This CDR3 is built from 13 residues. The V end lost 4 bases, the J end lost 8 bases, and 9 bases lay between the germline ends. In germline, CDR1 is SGHVS, CDR2 FQNEAQ. The CDR3 region has the DNA TGTGCCAGCAGCTCCACCCCTGATTCACCCCTCCACTTT. It is translated as CASSSTPDSPLHF.

CDR3 nucleotide sequence: TGTGCCAGCTCACCAACCGGGGAGCTGTTTTTT. This translates into CASSPTGELFF. The chain links TRBV18 to TRBJ2-2; no firm D call. CDR1 is KGHSH, CDR2 LQKENI, per germline. The CDR3 consists of 11 residues. Trimming stripped 2 bases from V and 5 bases from J, with 0 bases between.

CDR3: CASSPSARGSGTEAFF. CDR3 coding DNA: TGTGCCAGCTCACCATCGGCGCGAGGGAGCGGCACTGAAGCTTTCTTT. The gene calls are TRBV18 and TRBJ1-1; unclear D gene. V was cut by 2 bases and J by 4 bases, with 17 bases left in between. The CDR3 is made up of 16 amino acids. From germline, CDR1 is KGHSH and CDR2 LQKENI.

The J gene is TRBJ2-7, the V gene TRBV5-1; TRBD2 aligns across 7 bases. Germline CDR1 reads SGHRS; CDR2 reads YFSETQ. J lost 5 bases, V lost 4 bases, and 6 bases had no gene match. The length of the CDR3 is 13 residues. CDR3 amino acids: CASSPEGGNEQYF. CDR3 nucleotides: TGCGCCAGCAGCCCGGAGGGAGGGAACGAGCAGTACTTC.

V usage is TRBV7-6 and J usage is TRBJ2-7, with 9 positions matching TRBD1. Per germline, CDR1 SGHVS and CDR2 FNYEAQ. The V segment lost 5 bases and the J segment 4 bases; nucleotides outside the gene matches: 6. This CDR3 region has 14 residues. The CDR3 protein is CASSGRDRAYEQYF. CDR3 bases: TGTGCCAGCAGCGGCCGGGACAGGGCGTACGAGCAGTACTTC.